The rows below give T cell receptor beta chains drawn from one sample of a study of brain metastases from non-small cell lung cancer. TCRdb's copy holds only in-frame clones and misses some; the assay was immunoSEQ multiplex PCR. The sample includes roughly 14,000 clones, around 86% seen only once; the top ten take roughly 7.1%. The source material was primary lung tumor tissue. These receptors all come from a donor aged 40 or over with non-small cell lung cancer. The CDR3 runs from the conserved cysteine through the conserved F or W. D genes are given only for firm matches. Some rows mark clone size as missing; the rest say once, few, many or name a class of expanded clone.

j_call clone_size d_call v_call cdr3_nt cdr3_aa
TRBJ1-2 . TRBD1 TRBV4-2 TGTGCCAGCAGCCAAGTGGGACAGGGGATTGGCTACACCTTC CASSQVGQGIGYTF
TRBJ2-7 . . TRBV6-2/TRBV6-3 TGTGCCAGCAGTTATACTCAGGGGTCCTACGAGCAGTACTTC CASSYTQGSYEQYF
TRBJ2-5 few TRBD1 TRBV5-6 TGTGCCAGCAGAGCCCTGGACAGGGCCCAAGAGACCCAGTACTTC CASRALDRAQETQYF
TRBJ2-3 . TRBD1 TRBV30 TGTGCCTGGACTCGGACAGGGAGCGCAGATACGCAGTATTTT CAWTRTGSADTQYF
TRBJ1-4 . . TRBV6-5 TGTGCCAGCAGTTACGGTGGGGCCACTAATGAAAAACTGTTTTTT CASSYGGATNEKLFF
TRBJ2-1 . . TRBV6-5 TGTGCCGGCGCCCAGGAAGTTTACAATGAGCAGTTCTTC CAGAQEVYNEQFF
TRBJ1-4 . . TRBV10-3 TGTGCCATCAGTGACGGCGATTCGAATGAAAAACTGTTTTTT CAISDGDSNEKLFF
TRBJ1-1 . . TRBV12-3/TRBV12-4 TGTGCCAGCCGTCCGATGAACACTGAAGCTTTCTTT CASRPMNTEAFF
TRBJ1-1 . . TRBV5-1 TGCGCCAGCAGCCGACAGACAGAGACTGAAGCTTTCTTT CASSRQTETEAFF
TRBJ2-2 . . TRBV9 TGTGCCAGCAGCCTACAGATCACCGGGGAGCTGTTTTTT CASSLQITGELFF
TRBJ1-6 . . TRBV3-1/TRBV3-2 TGTGCCAGCAGCCGAGGGACCCCTCTAAGTAGTTCACCCCTCCACTTT CASSRGTPLSSSPLHF
TRBJ2-3 . . TRBV30 TGTGCCTGGAGTCTGCAAGCGGCCACAGATACGCAGTATTTT CAWSLQAATDTQYF
TRBJ1-6 . . TRBV5-6 TGTGCCAGCAGCTTGAGGCGGGGGCCAGGGTGGAATTCACCCCTCCACTTT CASSLRRGPGWNSPLHF
TRBJ1-6 once . TRBV5-4 TGTGCCAGCAGCTTGGGAGGGGGGGCTTCCTATAATTCACCCCTCCACTTT CASSLGGGASYNSPLHF
TRBJ2-5 . . TRBV24-1 TGTGCCACCAGTGATCAGGGCAGGGAGACCCAGTACTTC CATSDQGRETQYF
TRBJ1-4 . . TRBV21-1 TGTGCCAGCAGCTCTGACGTAGCTACAAGGTGCAATGAAAAACTGTTTTTT CASSSDVATRCNEKLFF
TRBJ1-1 once TRBD1 TRBV10-2 TGCGCCAGCAGTGAGAGACAGGGGGCGCAGACTGAAGCTTTCTTT CASSERQGAQTEAFF
TRBJ1-4 few . TRBV9 TGTGCCAGCAGCGTAGGAGGGGGGATAGGGGAAAAACTGTTTTTT CASSVGGGIGEKLFF
TRBJ1-2 . . TRBV3-1/TRBV3-2 TGTGCCAGCAGCAAAGGGGCAGGTGGCTACACCTTC CASSKGAGGYTF
TRBJ1-3 . . TRBV5-1 TGCGCCAGCAGCCCAACCGACTCTGGAAACACCATATATTTT CASSPTDSGNTIYF
TRBJ1-1 . TRBD1 TRBV28 TGTGCCAGCAGTCCTCCCGGGACAGGGAAAACTGAAGCTTTCTTT CASSPPGTGKTEAFF
TRBJ2-5 . TRBD2 TRBV14 TGTGCCAGCAGCCATCCTAGCGGACAAGAGACCCAGTACTTC CASSHPSGQETQYF
TRBJ1-1 . . TRBV6-5 TGTGCCAGCACCAGGGACACTGAAGCTTTCTTT CASTRDTEAFF
TRBJ1-3 . . TRBV30 TGTGCCTGTCCATTCTCTGGAAACACCATATATTTT CACPFSGNTIYF
TRBJ1-1 . . TRBV6-6 TGTGCCAGCAGCCCAGGGTTGGCTGAAGCTTTCTTT CASSPGLAEAFF
TRBJ1-5 medium-sized . TRBV18 TGTGCCAGCTCACTGGCCGGTGATCAGCCCCAGCATTTT CASSLAGDQPQHF
TRBJ1-5 . . TRBV6-5 TGTGCCAGCAGCTCCGGACAGTTAGGGAATCAGCCCCAGCATTTT CASSSGQLGNQPQHF
TRBJ1-2 . TRBD1 TRBV14 TGTGCCAGCAGCCAGCATGGGACAGGAGCCTATGGCTACACCTTC CASSQHGTGAYGYTF
TRBJ1-2 . TRBD1 TRBV28 TGTGCCAGCAGTCCTACGACAGGGGGTAAAAATGGCTACACCTTC CASSPTTGGKNGYTF
TRBJ1-3 . . TRBV24-1 TGTGCCACCAGTGATATTGACACCATATATTTT CATSDIDTIYF
TRBJ2-5 . . TRBV30 TGTGCCTGGAGTAAAGGGGCACAAGAGACTCAGTACTTC CAWSKGAQETQYF
TRBJ1-2 . . TRBV24-1 TGTGCCACCAGTGACCAGTTTGGCTATGGCTACACCTTC CATSDQFGYGYTF
TRBJ1-2 . . TRBV24-1 TGTGCCACCAGCTTAACGGGGTTCGAGGGCTACACCTTC CATSLTGFEGYTF
TRBJ1-1 . . TRBV6-5 TGTGCCAGCAGTTCGCAACAGGGTAGAAGGTCTGAAGCTTTCTTT CASSSQQGRRSEAFF
TRBJ2-7 few . TRBV7-2 TGTGCCAGCAGCTCGTGGTTTGCCTACGAGCAGTACTTC CASSSWFAYEQYF
TRBJ2-7 . TRBD1 TRBV6-2/TRBV6-3 TGTGCCAGCAGTTACCGGACAGGGGCCTACGAGCAGTACTTC CASSYRTGAYEQYF
TRBJ2-7 medium-sized . TRBV2 TGTGCCAGCAGTCCGTTCGGGGGTTCCTACGAGCAGTACTTC CASSPFGGSYEQYF
TRBJ1-5 . . TRBV9 TGTGCCAGCAGCGTCTCCTACGACAGGAAAAACCAGCATTTT CASSVSYDRKNQHF
TRBJ2-1 . . TRBV3-1/TRBV3-2 TGTGCCAGCAGCCCTGAAGGACTAGGGGGACATGAGCAGTTCTTC CASSPEGLGGHEQFF
TRBJ2-7 . TRBD2 TRBV4-3 TGCGCCAGCAGCCAAGACGTAGTAGGGACTAATCCCTACGAGCAGTACTTC CASSQDVVGTNPYEQYF
TRBJ2-1 . TRBD2 TRBV6-5 TGTGCCAGCAGTTACACCGGACTAGCGGGGGGTAATGAGCAGTTCTTC CASSYTGLAGGNEQFF
TRBJ2-3 . TRBD2 TRBV24-1 TGTGCCACCAGTGGCCCGGGACTAGCGGGGGGGAGCACAGATACGCAGTATTTT CATSGPGLAGGSTDTQYF